This TCR beta chain was obtained from a study of cytomegalovirus exposure and HLA in healthy donors. Study-level findings and limits: Researchers left out some V segments, among them TRBV6-2 and TRBV6-3, as indistinguishable. It was in a later analysis that TCR association rates were seen to vary by HLA locus, highest for DRB1 and lowest for HLA-C.

Use of 60 Vbeta and 13 Jbeta primers characterized the PCR. TCRdb's copy holds only in-frame clones and misses some; the assay was immunoSEQ multiplex PCR. The top ten clones hold less than 2% of a sample with some 160,000 clones, roughly 85% of them seen once. Regarding this clone: Its antigen is not known.

CDR1 is MNHNS, CDR2 SASEGT, per germline. The CDR3 is made up of 15 amino acids. V was clipped by 3 bases and J by 8 bases; unmatched bases: 7. This TCR derives from a woman aged 25 to 39 in good health and CMV-seronegative. This rearrangement joins TRBV6-1 to TRBJ1-6; 7 bases are shared with TRBD1. The material sequenced was PBMCs. This CDR3 is CASSDKTGRDSPLHF. Here the CDR3 DNA reads TGTGCCAGCAGTGATAAGACAGGGCGAGATTCACCCCTCCACTTT.